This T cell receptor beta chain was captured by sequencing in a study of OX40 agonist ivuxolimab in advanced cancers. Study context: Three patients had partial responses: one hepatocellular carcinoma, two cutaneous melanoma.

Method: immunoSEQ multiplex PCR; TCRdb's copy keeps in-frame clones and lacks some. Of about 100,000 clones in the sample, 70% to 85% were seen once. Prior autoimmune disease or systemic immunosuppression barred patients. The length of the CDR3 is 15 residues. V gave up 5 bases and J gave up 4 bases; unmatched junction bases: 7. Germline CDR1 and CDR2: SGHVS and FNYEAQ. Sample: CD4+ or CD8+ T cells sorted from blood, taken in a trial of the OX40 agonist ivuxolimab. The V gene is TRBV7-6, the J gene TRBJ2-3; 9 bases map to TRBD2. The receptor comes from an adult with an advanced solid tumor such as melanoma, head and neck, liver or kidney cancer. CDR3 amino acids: CASSPREREADTQYF. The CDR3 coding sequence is TGTGCCAGCAGCCCCCGGGAGCGGGAGGCAGATACGCAGTATTTT.